A single sample is the source of the 26 T cell receptor beta chains below, sequenced in a study of long-term antiretroviral therapy in people with HIV. Investigators performed immunoSEQ version v3.0 at survey level. Profiled with immunoSEQ multiplex PCR; TCRdb holds only in-frame clones, not every one. The sample records more than 20,000 clones, around 86% being singletons. The starting material was unsorted PBMCs, obtained 1.9 years after starting antiretroviral therapy. The receptors stem from a woman aged 30 to 39 with HIV.

J is TRBJ2-7 and V is TRBV4-2; D remains ambiguous. CDR3 length equals 14 residues. Germline V gene sequence: CDR1 LGHNA, CDR2 YNFKEQ. The DNA for the CDR3 is TGTGCCAGCAGTCAAGGCGCAGGCTCCTACGAGCAGTACGTC. Its translation is CASSQGAGSYEQYV.

The V call is TRBV6-1, the J call TRBJ2-2; D may correspond to TRBD1 or TRBD2 (7 bases each). Germline CDR1 reads MNHNS; CDR2 reads SASEGT. This CDR3 region has 14 residues. Trimming pared 11 bases from V and 5 bases from J, leaving 18 bases between. The CDR3: CAARRQGGTGELFF. CDR3 in DNA: TGTGCCGCGCGGCGCCAGGGGGGGACCGGGGAGCTGTTTTTT.

The chain has TRBV5-1 and TRBJ2-7; weak D call: TRBD2 (5 bases). The CDR3 runs to 14 residues. Per the germline V gene, CDR1 is SGHRS and CDR2 is YFSETQ. V was clipped by 0 bases and J by 1 base, with 8 bases between them. CDR3 bases: TGCGCCAGCAGCTTGGCGGGGATATCCTACGAGCAGTACTTC. This codes for CASSLAGISYEQYF.

This clone came up a few times. The rearrangement uses TRBV6-1 and TRBJ1-2; 7 bases map to TRBD1. Losses at the gene ends were 2 bases for V and 0 bases for J; bases not matched to a gene: 0. CDR1 is MNHNS and CDR2 is SASEGT in the germline V gene. The CDR3 sequence is 14 residues long. CDR3 residues: CASSEQGANYGYTF. The CDR3 DNA reads TGTGCCAGCAGTGAACAGGGGGCTAACTATGGCTACACCTTC.

This rearrangement joins TRBV7-6 to TRBJ2-1; TRBD2 agrees at 12 bases. V was clipped by 5 bases and J by 5 bases; unmatched bases: 10. This CDR3 has 17 residues. Germline CDR1 reads SGHVS; CDR2 reads FNYEAQ. Written as DNA, the CDR3 is TGTGCCAGCAGCAGAAGGAGACTAGCGGGGGACCACAATGAGCAGTTCTTC. It specifies CASSRRRLAGDHNEQFF.

This clone was observed a few times. V is TRBV10-1 and J is TRBJ2-7, with D perhaps matching TRBD1 (6 bases). This CDR3 spans 13 amino acids. V was pared by 5 bases and J by 4 bases, with 12 bases between. The germline gives CDR1 WNHNN, CDR2 SYGVQD (reference sequence). CDR3 loop: CASSKQGGYEQYF. The CDR3 region has the DNA TGCGCCAGCAGTAAACAGGGCGGGTACGAGCAGTACTTC.

V is TRBV5-8 and J is TRBJ1-2; D remains ambiguous. V lost 3 bases, J lost 4 bases, and 13 bases lay in between. Germline CDR1 is SGHTS and CDR2 is YDEGEE. This CDR3 comprises 14 residues. The CDR3 region is CASSSGRAGYGYTF. The CDR3 region has the DNA TGTGCCAGCAGCTCCGGACGAGCGGGCTATGGCTACACCTTC.

The rearrangement links TRBV12-5 to TRBJ1-5; possible D gene TRBD1, 5 bases. Germline V CDR1 and CDR2: LGHNT, FRNRAP. The CDR3 runs 14 residues. Between the trimmed V and J ends, which lost 6 bases and 7 bases, there was a span of 16 bases. The DNA for the CDR3 is TGTGCTAGTGGAAGACCCGGGACTCCCCAGCCCCAGCATTTT. It specifies CASGRPGTPQPQHF.

The gene calls are TRBV10-2 and TRBJ2-3; no reliable D call. Germline assignment: CDR1 WSHSY and CDR2 SAAADI. V was shortened by 2 bases and J by 4 bases, with 13 bases between the two germline ends. The CDR3 consists of 15 residues. The CDR3 spells CASSEARVGADTQYF. The DNA of the CDR3 is TGCGCCAGCAGTGAGGCAAGGGTGGGTGCAGATACGCAGTATTTT.

The chain couples TRBV6-1 to TRBJ1-5, with 9 bases that match TRBD1. This CDR3 spans 15 amino acids. V gave up 6 bases and J gave up 4 bases; unmatched junction bases: 7. In germline, CDR1 is MNHNS, CDR2 SASEGT. The DNA of the CDR3 is TGTGCCAGCAGACAGGGGGCGCTGGGAAATCAGCCCCAGCATTTT. It translates to CASRQGALGNQPQHF.

V and J are TRBV11-1 and TRBJ2-7, with 12 positions matching TRBD1. J was trimmed by 12 bases and V by 4 bases; bases with no gene match: 4. This CDR3 has 12 amino acids. Germline-derived CDR1 and CDR2 are SGHAT and FQDESV (reference sequence). The chain's CDR3 is CASSSGQGATYF. CDR3 DNA: TGTGCCAGCAGCTCGGGACAGGGGGCAACGTACTTC.

This chain joins TRBV5-6 and TRBJ1-5; 10 bases fit TRBD1. The CDR3 is 15 amino acids. Per the germline V gene, CDR1 is SGHDT and CDR2 is YYEEEE. The trim removed 4 bases at V and 5 bases at J, leaving 6 bases unmatched. The DNA of the CDR3 is TGTGCCAGCAGCCTCCGGACAGGGGGACATCAGCCCCAGCATTTT. It codes for CASSLRTGGHQPQHF.

The J gene is TRBJ1-2, the V gene TRBV7-3; TRBD1 might be the D (6 bases). Trimming removed 5 bases from V and 4 bases from J, with 14 bases in between. Germline assignment: CDR1 SGHTA and CDR2 FQGTGA. The CDR3 extends over 14 amino acids. CDR3: CASSAEGGSYGYTF. DNA for the CDR3: TGTGCCAGCAGCGCCGAGGGGGGGAGCTATGGCTACACCTTC.

The V gene is TRBV18, the J gene TRBJ2-5; the D is unclear. Germline V lookup: CDR1 KGHSH, CDR2 LQKENI. Trimming removed 2 bases from V and 4 bases from J, with 11 bases in between. The CDR3 contains 14 residues. CDR3 protein: CASSPTGVRETQYF. The CDR3 DNA reads TGTGCCAGCTCACCAACTGGGGTGCGAGAGACCCAGTACTTC.

This clone appeared a single time. This chain uses TRBV9 with TRBJ2-1; D might be TRBD2 (6 bases). Trimming left V 0 bases short and J 12 bases short, with 22 bases between. This CDR3 contains 16 residues. Germline CDR1 and CDR2: SGDLS and YYNGEE. The CDR3, as DNA: TGTGCCAGCAGCGTAGTCTTAAAGGAGGGCTCTTGGGGGCAGTTCTTC. This translates into CASSVVLKEGSWGQFF.

V usage is TRBV5-5 and J usage is TRBJ1-2; the D gene is possibly TRBD1 (6 bases). Looked up from germline, CDR1 is SGHKS and CDR2 is YYEKEE (reference sequence). This CDR3 is 15 amino acids long. Trimming took 0 bases from V and 0 from J, leaving 9 bases between them. The CDR3 protein is CASSLARGTNYGYTF. The DNA of the CDR3 is TGTGCCAGCAGCTTGGCCAGGGGTACTAACTATGGCTACACCTTC.

CDR3 bases: TGTGCCAGCAGCTTAGGGGCACCTAACACAGATACGCAGTATTTT. Translating gives CASSLGAPNTDTQYF. The chain carries TRBV7-8 and TRBJ2-3; the D is unclear. Germline V lookup: CDR1 SGHVS, CDR2 FQNEAQ. The CDR3 is made up of 15 amino acids. V was cut by 1 base and J by 2 bases, with 10 bases left in between.

This sequence joins TRBV18 and TRBJ1-1, with D unclear. The germline V and J ends were trimmed by 3 bases and 2 bases, with 10 bases remaining between them. The CDR3 sequence is 14 residues long. CDR1 and CDR2 (germline): KGHSH, LQKENI. The CDR3 sequence: CASSPLSLNTEAFF. The CDR3 DNA is TGTGCCAGCTCACCGCTCAGCCTCAACACTGAAGCTTTCTTT. The complete variable domain, with remaining parts taken from reference TRBV18 and TRBJ1-1, reads NAGVMQNPRHLVRRRGQEARLRCSPMKGHSHVYWYRQLPEEGLKFMVYLQKENIIDESGMPKERFSAEFPKEGPSILRIQQVVRGDSAAYFCASSPLSLNTEAFFGQGTRLTVV.

This clone was recorded a few times. The chain recombines TRBV27 with TRBJ1-5; maybe TRBD1 (5 bases). This CDR3 is built from 15 residues. Germline CDR1 reads MNHEY; CDR2 reads SMNVEV (reference sequence). The V end lost 3 bases, the J end lost 2 bases, and 11 bases lay between the germline ends. DNA for the CDR3: TGTGCCAGCAGTTTGGAGGGGCTCCGCAATCAGCCCCAGCATTTT. Protein: CASSLEGLRNQPQHF.

The table lists this clone with a count of one. CDR3 sequence reads: CASSPLTGVNTEAFF. The CDR3 DNA reads as TGTGCCAGCAGCCCCTTGACAGGGGTGAACACTGAAGCTTTCTTT. The V call is TRBV5-6, the J call TRBJ1-1, with 8 bases fitting TRBD1. Trimming at V came to 4 bases and at J to 0 bases, leaving 5 bases not matched to a gene. Germline V CDR1 and CDR2: SGHDT, YYEEEE. This CDR3 has 15 residues.

The V gene is TRBV7-3, the J gene TRBJ2-3; the D gene is possibly TRBD2 (7 bases). V gave up 5 bases and J gave up 2 bases, with 14 bases separating them. Per germline, CDR1 SGHTA and CDR2 FQGTGA. The CDR3 totals 15 residues. In DNA, the CDR3 is TGTGCCAGCAGCCTCGGGGGGCCGCCCACAGATACGCAGTATTTT. Translation: CASSLGGPPTDTQYF. Using reference TRBV7-3 and TRBJ2-3 for the parts outside the CDR3, the full variable domain is GAGVSQTPSNKVTEKGKYVELRCDPISGHTALYWYRQSLGQGPEFLIYFQGTGAADDSGLPNDRFFAVRPEGSVSTLKIQRTERGDSAVYLCASSLGGPPTDTQYFGPGTRLTVL.

This clone has more than one count but fewer than ten. This sequence joins TRBV6-5 and TRBJ1-2; D may be TRBD1 (5 bases). Trimming removed 5 bases from V and 4 bases from J, with 11 bases in between. This CDR3 is 13 amino acids long. CDR1 MNHEY and CDR2 SVGAGI come from the germline V gene. The CDR3 loop reads CASSESGLYGYTF. Written as DNA, the CDR3 is TGTGCCAGCAGTGAATCGGGGCTCTATGGCTACACCTTC.

This clone was seen a single time. J is TRBJ2-1 and V is TRBV7-3, with 8 nucleotides matching TRBD2. Trimming removed 4 bases from V and 8 bases from J; junction bases left unmatched: 4. The germline gives CDR1 SGHTA, CDR2 FQGTGA. CDR3 size: 13 residues. In DNA form, the CDR3 reads TGTGCCAGCAGCTCCCGCGGGGGGTATGAGCAGTTCTTC. It codes for CASSSRGGYEQFF.

The genes are TRBV5-1 and TRBJ2-7; tentatively, D is TRBD1 or TRBD2 (5 bases each). Germline values: CDR1 SGHRS, CDR2 YFSETQ. The CDR3 runs 15 residues. The ends were cut back, 4 bases at V and 4 bases at J, with 18 bases in the middle. CDR3 sequence reads: CASSHNRDLSYEQYF. The DNA of the CDR3 is TGCGCCAGCAGCCATAACCGGGACCTGTCGTACGAGCAGTACTTC.

The V gene is TRBV5-8, the J gene TRBJ2-5; D is undetermined. The V and J ends lost 2 bases and 1 base respectively, with 15 bases between them. The CDR3 spans 16 residues. Germline values: CDR1 SGHTS, CDR2 YDEGEE. CDR3 amino acids: CASSFVSTVGQETQYF. The CDR3 bases are TGTGCCAGCAGCTTTGTTTCAACAGTGGGCCAAGAGACCCAGTACTTC.

This chain uses TRBV6-1 with TRBJ1-1; D gene unclear. The V end lost 7 bases, the J end lost 2 bases, and 11 bases lay between the germline ends. The germline CDR1 and CDR2 sequences are MNHNS and SASEGT. The CDR3 loop spans 13 amino acids. The CDR3 DNA is TGTGCCAGCAAGCTCGCCGGTAACACTGAAGCTTTCTTT. It is translated as CASKLAGNTEAFF.